This T cell receptor beta chain is drawn from a study of spatial heterogeneity in lung cancer. In TCRdb, the 5' RACE reads were re-called with MiXCR into one record per CDR3 protein. This sample has approximately 9,000 distinct CDR3 sequences, with more than 4.5% found just once. By sample share, this clonotype is medium-sized. The CDR3 has 13 amino acids. Germline V gene sequence: CDR1 MNHEY, CDR2 SVGEGT. V lost 2 bases and J lost 10, with 12 bases in between. As for time point: sample taken at primary tumor resection. Samples came from roughly 72 TRACERx patients with untreated early-stage lung cancer.

This TCR came from a male donor with early-stage non-small cell lung cancer. The chain uses TRBV6-2 or TRBV6-3 and TRBJ1-3; D not resolved. The sample was PBMCs, taken at surgery. Here the CDR3 reads CASSYKLFGTIYF. As DNA, the CDR3 is TGTGCCAGCAGTTACAAGCTATTCGGGACCATATATTTT.